Below, one T cell receptor beta chain is given with its context. Its specificity is not known. Relative to the germline gene, one junction end is altered; a read error may explain this. The donors were members of the validation cohort comprising some 130 subjects, separate from the roughly 690-subject first cohort. The assay was immunoSEQ multiplex PCR, and TCRdb's table has in-frame clones only and misses some. The sample records approximately 160,000 clones, 90% to 97% being singletons. This entry comes from a study of cytomegalovirus exposure and HLA in healthy donors. The overall study: The 95 to 150 validation repertoires, a later analysis reported, used the same platform as the 666 first-cohort repertoires.

General study points: The authors enumerated roughly 160 TCR beta chains as linked to cytomegalovirus.

CDR3 length: 15 residues. Germline V gene lookup returns CDR1 MNHNS and CDR2 SASEGT. Sequencing was performed on PBMCs. This clonotype was obtained from a young woman in good health and CMV-seronegative. V gene TRBV6-1 combines with J gene TRBJ2-7; 12 positions match TRBD1. CDR3 region: CASSEGTGGFYEQYF. DNA for the CDR3: TGTGCCAGCAGCGAAGGGACAGGGGGCTTCTACGAGCAGTACTTC.